Listed below are T cell receptor beta chains from one sample, sequenced in a study of Ad26.COV2.S vaccination and SARS-CoV-2 variants. The data were produced by immunoSEQ multiplex PCR, yet TCRdb's version contains in-frame clones alone and is incomplete. The table records more than 350,000 clones, 80% to 95% of them present only once. Material: peripheral blood, obtained in a trial of Ad26.COV2.S vaccine versus placebo. These receptors all stem from a person aged 18 to 65 who received the Ad26.COV2.S COVID-19 vaccine or a placebo. Both conserved end residues are part of each CDR3. Fields, in order: clone size, CDR3 length, J gene, D gene, V gene, CDR3 protein, CDR3 DNA. D genes are given only for firm matches. Clone sizes are given selectively: once, few, many, or a class where the clone is expanded.

NA 13 TRBJ2-7 NA TRBV28 CASSFLTSYEQYF TGTGCCAGCAGTTTTTTGACCTCATACGAGCAGTACTTC
NA 14 TRBJ2-3 NA TRBV2 CASSDSYSTDTQYF TGTGCCAGCAGTGACAGTTATAGCACAGATACGCAGTATTTT
NA 16 TRBJ1-3 TRBD1 TRBV5-1 CASSLRDRVSGNTIYF TGCGCCAGCAGCCTCCGGGACAGGGTCTCTGGAAACACCATATATTTT
NA 14 TRBJ1-1 TRBD1 TRBV28 CASSIQGTNTEAFF TGTGCCAGCAGTATACAGGGGACAAACACTGAAGCTTTCTTT
NA 14 TRBJ1-2 NA TRBV3-1/TRBV3-2 CASSQDSVLYGYTF TGTGCCAGCAGCCAAGATTCAGTTCTCTATGGCTACACCTTC
NA 15 TRBJ2-7 NA TRBV21-1 CASSKGTGYLYEQYF TGTGCCAGCAGCAAAGGCACAGGGTACCTCTACGAGCAGTACTTC
once 16 TRBJ1-4 TRBD1 TRBV4-3 CASSQDRQGRNEKLFF TGCGCCAGCAGCCAAGATCGACAGGGACGGAATGAAAAACTGTTTTTT
NA 14 TRBJ2-1 TRBD2 TRBV27 CASKIAGRINEQFF TGTGCCAGCAAAATAGCGGGCCGGATAAATGAGCAGTTCTTC
NA 17 TRBJ2-7 TRBD2 TRBV29-1 CSVAGDLGTSGSYEQYF TGCAGCGTCGCGGGGGACTTGGGGACTAGCGGGAGCTACGAGCAGTACTTC
NA 15 TRBJ2-7 TRBD2 TRBV4-1 CASSLLPGTTDEQYF TGCGCCAGCAGCCTCCTCCCCGGGACTACGGACGAGCAGTACTTC
NA 13 TRBJ1-2 NA TRBV29-1 CSVDAAGNYGYTF TGCAGCGTTGATGCAGCAGGGAACTATGGCTACACCTTC
few 12 TRBJ2-2 NA TRBV12-3/TRBV12-4 CASSLHTGELFF TGTGCCAGCAGTTTACACACCGGGGAGCTGTTTTTT
NA 13 TRBJ2-7 NA TRBV29-1 CSVGQLNVGEQYF TGCAGCGTTGGTCAGCTAAACGTAGGTGAGCAGTACTTC
NA 16 TRBJ2-1 NA TRBV28 CASRRRAGTAYNEQFF TGTGCCAGCAGGCGAAGAGCGGGGACAGCATACAATGAGCAGTTCTTC
NA 12 TRBJ2-7 TRBD2 TRBV29-1 CSVGREGYEQYF TGCAGCGTTGGGCGGGAGGGATACGAGCAGTACTTC
NA 13 TRBJ2-7 NA TRBV27 CASSYSRLYEQYF TGTGCCAGCAGTTATAGCAGGCTCTACGAGCAGTACTTC
NA 16 TRBJ2-1 TRBD2 TRBV10-3 CAISDGGLAGGNEQFF TGTGCCATCAGTGATGGGGGACTAGCGGGAGGCAATGAGCAGTTCTTC